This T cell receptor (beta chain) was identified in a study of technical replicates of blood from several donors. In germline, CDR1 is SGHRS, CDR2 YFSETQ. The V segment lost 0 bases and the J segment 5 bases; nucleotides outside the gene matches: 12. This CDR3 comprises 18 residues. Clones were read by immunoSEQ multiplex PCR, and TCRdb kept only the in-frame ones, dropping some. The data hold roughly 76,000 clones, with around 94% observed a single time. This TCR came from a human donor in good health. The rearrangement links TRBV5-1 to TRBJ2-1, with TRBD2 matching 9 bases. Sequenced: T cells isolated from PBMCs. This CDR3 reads CASSLASLRQRGDNEQFF. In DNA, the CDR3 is TGCGCCAGCAGCTTGGCATCGCTCAGGCAGCGGGGGGACAATGAGCAGTTCTTC.